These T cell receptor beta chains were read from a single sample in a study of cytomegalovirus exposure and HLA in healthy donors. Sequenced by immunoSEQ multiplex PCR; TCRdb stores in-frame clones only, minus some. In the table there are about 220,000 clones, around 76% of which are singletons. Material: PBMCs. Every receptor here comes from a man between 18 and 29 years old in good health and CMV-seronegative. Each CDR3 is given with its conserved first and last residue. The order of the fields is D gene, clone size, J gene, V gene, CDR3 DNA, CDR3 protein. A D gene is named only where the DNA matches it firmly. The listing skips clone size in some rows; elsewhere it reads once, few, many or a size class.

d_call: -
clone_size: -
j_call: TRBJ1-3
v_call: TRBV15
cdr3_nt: TGTGCCACCAGCAGAGATGGACAGGGAAACACCATATATTTT
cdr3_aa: CATSRDGQGNTIYF

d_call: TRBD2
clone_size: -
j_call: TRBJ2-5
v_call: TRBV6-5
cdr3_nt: TGTGCCAGCAGCCGTATAGCGGGATACCAAGAGACCCAGTACTTC
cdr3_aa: CASSRIAGYQETQYF

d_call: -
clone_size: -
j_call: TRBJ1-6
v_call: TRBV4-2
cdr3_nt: TGTGCCAGCAGCCTCCTAGGGAGGGAGCAAACGACCGTATCACCCCTCCACTTT
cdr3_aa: CASSLLGREQTTVSPLHF

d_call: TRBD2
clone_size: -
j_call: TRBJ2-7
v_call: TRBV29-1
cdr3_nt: TGCAGCCCAGGACTAGCGGGAGAATCGAGGTGCGAGCAGTACTTC
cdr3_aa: CSPGLAGESRCEQYF

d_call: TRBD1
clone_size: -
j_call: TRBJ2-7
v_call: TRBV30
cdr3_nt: TGTGCCTGGAGTGTACTGGTTTTGAGAGGGACAGAGAAGGACGAGCAGTACTTC
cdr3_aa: CAWSVLVLRGTEKDEQYF

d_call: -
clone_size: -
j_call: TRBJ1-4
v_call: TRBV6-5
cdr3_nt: TGTGCCAGCAATGGAGAAACAGGGATAGGTGAAAAACTGTTTTTT
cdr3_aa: CASNGETGIGEKLFF

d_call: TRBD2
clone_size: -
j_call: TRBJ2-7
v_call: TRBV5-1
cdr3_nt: TGCGCCAGCAGCCCTTCAAGGTCGAGCGGGAGAGTAGAGCAGTACTTC
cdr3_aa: CASSPSRSSGRVEQYF

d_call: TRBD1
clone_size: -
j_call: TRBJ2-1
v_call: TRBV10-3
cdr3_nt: TGTGCCATCAGGGACAGGTTCTCCTACAATGAGCAGTTCTTC
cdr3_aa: CAIRDRFSYNEQFF

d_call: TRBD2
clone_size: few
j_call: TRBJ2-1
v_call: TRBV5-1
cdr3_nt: TGCGCCAGCAGCTCCGGGACTAGCGGGAGCTCCTACAATGAGCAGTTCTTC
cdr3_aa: CASSSGTSGSSYNEQFF

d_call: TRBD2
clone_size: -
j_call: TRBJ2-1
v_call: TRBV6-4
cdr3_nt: TGTGCCAGCAGTGACCCCCGGACTAGCGGGCCCCCCAATGAGCAGTTCTTC
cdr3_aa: CASSDPRTSGPPNEQFF

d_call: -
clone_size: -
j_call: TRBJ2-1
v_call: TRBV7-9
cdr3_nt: TGTGCCAGCAGTAACCGGGACTTCAATGAGCAGTTCTTC
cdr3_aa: CASSNRDFNEQFF

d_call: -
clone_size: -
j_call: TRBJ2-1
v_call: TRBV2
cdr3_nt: TGTGCCAGCAGTGAAGAATCAAGCGGGGAGCAGTTCTTC
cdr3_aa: CASSEESSGEQFF

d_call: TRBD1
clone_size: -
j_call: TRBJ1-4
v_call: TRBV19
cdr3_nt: TGTGCCAGTAGCATGACAGGGGAAAAACTGTTTTTT
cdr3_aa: CASSMTGEKLFF

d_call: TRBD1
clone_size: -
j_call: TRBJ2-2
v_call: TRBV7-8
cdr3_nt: TGTGCCAGCAGCCCCGGACAGGGTAGGACCGGGGAGCTGTTTTTT
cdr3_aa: CASSPGQGRTGELFF

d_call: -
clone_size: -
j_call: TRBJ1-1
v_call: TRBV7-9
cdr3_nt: TGTGCCAGCAGCGGAGAGGGGGGGACTTCAATACCGGGGGCTTTCTTT
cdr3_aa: CASSGEGGTSIPGAFF

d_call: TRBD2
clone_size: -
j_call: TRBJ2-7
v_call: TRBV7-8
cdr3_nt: TGTGCCAGCAGCATGGGACTAGCGGGAACCTACGAGCAGTACTTC
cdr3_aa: CASSMGLAGTYEQYF

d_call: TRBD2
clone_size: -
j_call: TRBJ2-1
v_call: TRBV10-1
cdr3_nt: TGCGCCAGCAGTGATGGGGTAGCGGGAGGGTACAATGAGCAGTTCTTC
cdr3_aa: CASSDGVAGGYNEQFF

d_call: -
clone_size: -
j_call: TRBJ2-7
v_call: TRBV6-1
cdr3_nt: TGTGCCAGCAGTGAAGCGCGCGGGATAGCGTCCAACTACGAGCAGTACTTC
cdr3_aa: CASSEARGIASNYEQYF

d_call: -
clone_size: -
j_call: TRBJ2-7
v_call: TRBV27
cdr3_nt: TGTGCCAGCAGTTCCTACGAGCAGTACTTC
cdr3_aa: CASSSYEQYF

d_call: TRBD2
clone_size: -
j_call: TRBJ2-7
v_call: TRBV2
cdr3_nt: TGTGCCAGCAGGTTGGGACTAGCGGAACAGTACTTC
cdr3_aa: CASRLGLAEQYF

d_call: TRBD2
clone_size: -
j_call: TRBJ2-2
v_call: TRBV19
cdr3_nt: TGTGCCAGTACTCCGGGACTAGCGGGAGCCGGGGAGCTGTTTTTT
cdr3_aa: CASTPGLAGAGELFF

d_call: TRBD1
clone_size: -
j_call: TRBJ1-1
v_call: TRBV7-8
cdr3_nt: TGTGCCAGCAGCTTGGGAGGACAGGGAGGCACTGAAGCTTTCTTT
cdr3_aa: CASSLGGQGGTEAFF

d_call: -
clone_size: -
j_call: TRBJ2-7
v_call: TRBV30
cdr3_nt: TGTGCCTGGAATTCGTACCTCCCGGACGAGCAGTACTTC
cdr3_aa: CAWNSYLPDEQYF

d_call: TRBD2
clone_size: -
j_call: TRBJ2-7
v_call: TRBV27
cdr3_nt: TGTGCCAGCAGGGACGTCGGAGGCGGGGGGTACGAGCAGTACTTC
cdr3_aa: CASRDVGGGGYEQYF

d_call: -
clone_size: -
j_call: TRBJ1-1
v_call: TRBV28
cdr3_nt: TGTGCCAGCAGTTCAAGTTTCCAGGCTGAAGCTTTCTTT
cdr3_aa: CASSSSFQAEAFF

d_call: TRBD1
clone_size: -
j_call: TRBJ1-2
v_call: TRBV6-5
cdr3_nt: TGTGCCAGCCTCCGCCCGGGACAGAACTATGGCTACACCTTC
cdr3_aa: CASLRPGQNYGYTF

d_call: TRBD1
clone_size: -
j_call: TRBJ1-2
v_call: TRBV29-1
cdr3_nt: TGCAGCGTCGACAAAGGGGGCGCGGGTGGCTACACCTTC
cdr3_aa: CSVDKGGAGGYTF

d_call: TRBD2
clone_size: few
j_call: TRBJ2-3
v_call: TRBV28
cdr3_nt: TGTGCCAGCAGTTTAGGACTAGCGGGAGAAACAGATACGCAGTATTTT
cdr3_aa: CASSLGLAGETDTQYF

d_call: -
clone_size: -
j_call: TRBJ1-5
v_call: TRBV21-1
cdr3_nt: TGTGCCAGCAGCACCCACCGGGACAGGGATCCTCAGCCCCAGCATTTT
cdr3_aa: CASSTHRDRDPQPQHF

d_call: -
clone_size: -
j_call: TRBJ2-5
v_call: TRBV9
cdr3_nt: TGTGCCAGCAGCACTCGATCCGAGGAGGCCCAGTACTTC
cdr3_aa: CASSTRSEEAQYF

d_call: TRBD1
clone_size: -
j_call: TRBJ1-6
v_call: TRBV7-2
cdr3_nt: TGTGCCAGCAGCTCCCGACAGGGGGCTAATTCACCCCTCCACTTT
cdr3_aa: CASSSRQGANSPLHF

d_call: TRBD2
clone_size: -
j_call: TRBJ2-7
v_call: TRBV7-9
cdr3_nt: TGTGCCAGCAGCCCTACTGCTAGCGGGAGACGGGAGCAGTACTTC
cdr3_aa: CASSPTASGRREQYF

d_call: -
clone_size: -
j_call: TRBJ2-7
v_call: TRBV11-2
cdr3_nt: TGTGCCAGCAGCTCTTACGGGTACGAGCAGTACTTC
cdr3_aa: CASSSYGYEQYF

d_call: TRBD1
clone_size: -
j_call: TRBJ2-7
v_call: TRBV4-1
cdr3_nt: TGCGCCAGCAGCCAAGATCTATGGGACAGGGACTACGAGCAGTACTTC
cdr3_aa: CASSQDLWDRDYEQYF

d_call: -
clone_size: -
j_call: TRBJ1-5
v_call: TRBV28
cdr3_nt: TGTGCCAGCAGTTTAGGACAGAATAGCAATCAGCCCCAGCATTTT
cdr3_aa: CASSLGQNSNQPQHF

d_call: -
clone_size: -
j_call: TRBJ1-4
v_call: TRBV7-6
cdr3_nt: TGTGCCAGCAGCCCCCGGGAAAGTAATGAAAAACTGTTTTTT
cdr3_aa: CASSPRESNEKLFF

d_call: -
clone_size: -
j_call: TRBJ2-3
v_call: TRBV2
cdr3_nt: TGTGCCAGCAGACTCAGCGGAACTAGCACAGATACGCAGTATTTT
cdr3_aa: CASRLSGTSTDTQYF

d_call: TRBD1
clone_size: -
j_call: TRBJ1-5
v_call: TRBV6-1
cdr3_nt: TGTGCCAGCAGTGAACTGACAGGGGGCGCGTTTCAGCCCCAGCATTTT
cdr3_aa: CASSELTGGAFQPQHF

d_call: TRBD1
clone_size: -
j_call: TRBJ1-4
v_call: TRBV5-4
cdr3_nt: TGTGCCAGCAGCCTGCAGGGGGCGGCGGAAAAACTGTTTTTT
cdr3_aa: CASSLQGAAEKLFF

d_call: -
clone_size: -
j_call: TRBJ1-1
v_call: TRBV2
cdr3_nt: TGTGCCAGCAGGGGGGGATCGAGTCCTTCGAACACTGAAGCTTTCTTT
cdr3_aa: CASRGGSSPSNTEAFF

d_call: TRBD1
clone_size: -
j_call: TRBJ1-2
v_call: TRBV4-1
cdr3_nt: TGCGCCAGCAGCCCCACAGGGGGGGACCATGGCTACACCTTC
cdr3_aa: CASSPTGGDHGYTF

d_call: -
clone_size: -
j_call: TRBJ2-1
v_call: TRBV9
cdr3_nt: TGTGCCAGCAGCGCCACAGGGTACTCCTACAATGAGCAGTTCTTC
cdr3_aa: CASSATGYSYNEQFF

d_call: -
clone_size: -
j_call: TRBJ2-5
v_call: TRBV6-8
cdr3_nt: TGTGCCAGCAGTTACCCGGACAAGGACAGAGAGACCCAGTACTTC
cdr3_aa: CASSYPDKDRETQYF

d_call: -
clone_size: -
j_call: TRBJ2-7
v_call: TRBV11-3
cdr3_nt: TGTGCCAGCAGCCCCCTGGGAGCCTACGAGCAGTACTTC
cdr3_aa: CASSPLGAYEQYF

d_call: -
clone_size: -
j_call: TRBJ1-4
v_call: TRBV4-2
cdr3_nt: TGTGCCAGCAGTCAACAACAGGGACCTAATGAAAAACTGTTTTTT
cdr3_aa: CASSQQQGPNEKLFF

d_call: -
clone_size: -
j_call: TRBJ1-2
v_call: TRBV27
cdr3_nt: TGTGCCAGCAGTTTATCTCCTGGAGCTAACTATGGCTACACCTTC
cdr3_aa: CASSLSPGANYGYTF

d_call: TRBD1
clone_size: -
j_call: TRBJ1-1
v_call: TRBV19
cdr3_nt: TGTGCCAGTAGTATAAGGGGACAGGTAACTGAAGCTTTCTTT
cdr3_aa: CASSIRGQVTEAFF

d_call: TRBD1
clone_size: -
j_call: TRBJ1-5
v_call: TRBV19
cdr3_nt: TGTGCCACCCTGGACAGGGAGGCTCAGCCCCAGCATTTT
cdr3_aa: CATLDREAQPQHF

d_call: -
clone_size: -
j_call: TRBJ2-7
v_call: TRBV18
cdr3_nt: TGTGCCAGCTCACCACAGGACACTGGCCGCCACGAGCAGTACTTC
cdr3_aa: CASSPQDTGRHEQYF

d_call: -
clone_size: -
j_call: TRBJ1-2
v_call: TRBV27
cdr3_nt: TGTGCCAGCAGTCCTTGGACAGACTATGGCTACACCTTC
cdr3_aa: CASSPWTDYGYTF

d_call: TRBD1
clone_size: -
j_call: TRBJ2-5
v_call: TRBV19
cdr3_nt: TGTGCCAGTAGTACCAGACAGGGTGAGACCCAGTACTTC
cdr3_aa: CASSTRQGETQYF

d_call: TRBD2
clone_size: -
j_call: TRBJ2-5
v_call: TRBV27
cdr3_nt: TGTGCCAGCAGCAAATCGGGGGGGGCCGGAGAGACCCAGTACTTC
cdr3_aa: CASSKSGGAGETQYF

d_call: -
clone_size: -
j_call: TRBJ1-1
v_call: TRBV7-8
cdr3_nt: TGTGCCAGCAGCTTATTTCAGGGCACTGAAGCTTTCTTT
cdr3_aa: CASSLFQGTEAFF

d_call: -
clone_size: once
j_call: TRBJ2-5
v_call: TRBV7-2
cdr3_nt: TGTGCCAGCAGCTTAGGAGCCGCGGGGGAGACCCAGTACTTC
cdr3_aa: CASSLGAAGETQYF

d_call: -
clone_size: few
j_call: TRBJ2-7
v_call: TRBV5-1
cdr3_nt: TGCGCCAGCAGCTTGGTCGGAGCGTCCTACGAGCAGTACTTC
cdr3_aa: CASSLVGASYEQYF